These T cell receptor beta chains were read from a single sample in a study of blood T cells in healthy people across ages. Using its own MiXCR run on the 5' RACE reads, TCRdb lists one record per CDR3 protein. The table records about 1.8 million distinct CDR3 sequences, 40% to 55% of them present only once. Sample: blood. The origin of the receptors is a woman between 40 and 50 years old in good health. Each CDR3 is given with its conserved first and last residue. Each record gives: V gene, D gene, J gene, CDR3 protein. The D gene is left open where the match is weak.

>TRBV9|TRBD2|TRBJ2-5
CASSVSFSGVAGQETQYF
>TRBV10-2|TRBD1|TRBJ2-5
CASSAVRGHQETQYF
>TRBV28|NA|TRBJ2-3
CASSLLGPAADTQYF
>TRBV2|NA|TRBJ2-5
CASLGPDNLVGETQYF
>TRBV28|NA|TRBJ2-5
CASSLRPPGETQYF
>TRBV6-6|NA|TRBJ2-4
CASSQGQAYVQYF
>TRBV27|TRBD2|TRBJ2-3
CASSPRWGGTDTQYF
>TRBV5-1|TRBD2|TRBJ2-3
CASSLSAGVRWDTQYF
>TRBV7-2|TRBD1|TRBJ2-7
CASRPTQGASNEQYF
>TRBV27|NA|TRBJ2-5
CASSPGASGEQYF
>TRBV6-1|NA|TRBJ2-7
CASRVTPTYYEQYF
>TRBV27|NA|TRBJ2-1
CASRPRGHEQFF
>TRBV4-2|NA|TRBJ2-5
CASSQDSWETQYF
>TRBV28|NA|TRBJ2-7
CASRYQGLSSYEQYF
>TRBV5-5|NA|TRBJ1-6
CASTPAGGSYNSPLHF
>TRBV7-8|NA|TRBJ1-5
CASSFEGLGNQPQHF
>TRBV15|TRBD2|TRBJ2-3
CATSSPGGLATDTQYF